This is a list of T cell receptor beta chains from one sample in a study of T cells in Graves' hyperthyroidism and ophthalmopathy. TCRdb ran MiXCR on the multiplex PCR reads and lists one entry per CDR3 protein. The sample includes about 640,000 distinct CDR3 sequences, around 13% of them seen just once. Sequences were obtained from blood. These receptors originate from a woman between 50 and 59 years old with Graves' ophthalmopathy. Each CDR3 is given with its conserved first and last residue. The order of the fields is V gene, D gene, J gene, clone size, CDR3 protein, CDR3 DNA. A D gene is named only where the DNA matches it firmly. The size entry is marked missing in some rows and otherwise reads once, few, many or a size class.

v_call: TRBV18
d_call: TRBD2
j_call: TRBJ2-7
clone_size: many
cdr3_aa: CASSSSGKSYEQYF
cdr3_nt: TGTGCCAGCTCCTCTAGCGGGAAGAGCTACGAGCAGTACTTC

v_call: TRBV24-1
d_call: .
j_call: TRBJ1-2
clone_size: many
cdr3_aa: CATSAGFGGYTF
cdr3_nt: TGTGCCACCAGTGCAGGTTTTGGTGGCTACACCTTC

v_call: TRBV20-1
d_call: TRBD2
j_call: TRBJ2-5
clone_size: many
cdr3_aa: CSAFDSGTSGRETQYF
cdr3_nt: TGCAGTGCTTTTGATTCCGGGACTAGCGGGAGGGAGACCCAGTACTTC

v_call: TRBV18
d_call: .
j_call: TRBJ1-2
clone_size: many
cdr3_aa: CASSPSVNTNYGYTF
cdr3_nt: TGTGCCAGCTCACCAAGCGTTAATACTAACTATGGCTACACCTTC

v_call: TRBV3-1
d_call: .
j_call: TRBJ2-1
clone_size: many
cdr3_aa: CASSLSTKTILGSYNEQFF
cdr3_nt: TGTGCCAGCAGCCTATCGACTAAAACGATCCTAGGATCCTACAATGAGCAGTTCTTC

v_call: TRBV20-1
d_call: TRBD2
j_call: TRBJ2-7
clone_size: few
cdr3_aa: CSAREAAGTSGTYEQYF
cdr3_nt: TGCAGTGCTAGAGAGGCTGCCGGTACTAGCGGAACCTACGAGCAGTACTTC

v_call: TRBV7-8
d_call: .
j_call: TRBJ2-7
clone_size: many
cdr3_aa: CASSLTAGDSYEQYF
cdr3_nt: TGTGCCAGCAGCTTAACGGCCGGGGACTCCTACGAGCAGTACTTC

v_call: TRBV6-1
d_call: .
j_call: TRBJ2-4
clone_size: many
cdr3_aa: CASMGLAKNIQYF
cdr3_nt: TGTGCCAGCATGGGTTTAGCCAAAAACATTCAGTACTTC

v_call: TRBV12-3/TRBV12-4
d_call: .
j_call: TRBJ2-7
clone_size: many
cdr3_aa: CASSFWSYEQYF
cdr3_nt: TGTGCCAGCAGTTTTTGGAGCTACGAGCAGTACTTC

v_call: TRBV6-2/TRBV6-3
d_call: .
j_call: TRBJ2-7
clone_size: .
cdr3_aa: CASRLQGGNEQYF
cdr3_nt: TGTGCCAGCAGATTACAGGGAGGAAACGAGCAGTACTTC

v_call: TRBV19
d_call: TRBD2
j_call: TRBJ2-7
clone_size: .
cdr3_aa: CASSMSSGIGPLHEQYF
cdr3_nt: TGTGCCAGTAGTATGAGTAGCGGGATCGGCCCGTTGCACGAGCAGTACTTC

v_call: TRBV19
d_call: TRBD2
j_call: TRBJ2-1
clone_size: few
cdr3_aa: CASSKAGVYNEQFF
cdr3_nt: TGTGCCAGTAGTAAAGCGGGAGTTTACAATGAGCAGTTCTTC

v_call: TRBV6-2/TRBV6-3
d_call: TRBD2
j_call: TRBJ2-2
clone_size: few
cdr3_aa: CASSHRLGGLVAGELFF
cdr3_nt: TGTGCCAGCAGCCACCGACTCGGAGGACTAGTCGCCGGGGAGCTGTTTTTT

v_call: TRBV4-3
d_call: .
j_call: TRBJ2-2
clone_size: few
cdr3_aa: CASSHLLGDTGELFF
cdr3_nt: TGCGCCAGCAGCCATTTACTAGGGGACACCGGGGAGCTGTTTTTT

v_call: TRBV28
d_call: .
j_call: TRBJ1-2
clone_size: many
cdr3_aa: CASSLFMYYGYTF
cdr3_nt: TGTGCCAGCAGTTTATTTATGTACTATGGCTACACCTTC

v_call: TRBV7-2
d_call: .
j_call: TRBJ2-7
clone_size: many
cdr3_aa: CASSLPRTYEQYF
cdr3_nt: TGTGCCAGCAGCCTTCCCAGGACCTACGAGCAGTACTTC

v_call: TRBV7-9
d_call: TRBD1
j_call: TRBJ1-4
clone_size: .
cdr3_aa: CATETGANEKLFF
cdr3_nt: TGTGCCACCGAGACAGGGGCTAATGAAAAACTGTTTTTT

v_call: TRBV30
d_call: TRBD2
j_call: TRBJ2-7
clone_size: many
cdr3_aa: CAWSGTSGRQSYEQYF
cdr3_nt: TGTGCCTGGAGCGGGACTAGCGGGAGGCAGTCCTACGAGCAGTACTTC

v_call: TRBV9
d_call: TRBD1
j_call: TRBJ2-7
clone_size: many
cdr3_aa: CASSVGTGVGYEQYF
cdr3_nt: TGTGCCAGCAGCGTCGGGACAGGGGTTGGGTACGAGCAGTACTTC

v_call: TRBV6-1
d_call: .
j_call: TRBJ2-2
clone_size: .
cdr3_aa: CASRSRDTGELFF
cdr3_nt: TGTGCCAGCAGATCCCGGGACACCGGGGAGCTGTTTTTT

v_call: TRBV30
d_call: TRBD2
j_call: TRBJ2-7
clone_size: many
cdr3_aa: CAWSALSVAGEQQYF
cdr3_nt: TGTGCCTGGAGTGCCCTATCTGTAGCGGGAGAGCAGCAGTACTTC

v_call: TRBV6-1
d_call: TRBD2
j_call: TRBJ2-3
clone_size: .
cdr3_aa: CASRGGLAGADTQYF
cdr3_nt: TGTGCCAGCAGGGGGGGACTAGCGGGAGCAGATACGCAGTATTTT

v_call: TRBV7-2
d_call: .
j_call: TRBJ2-7
clone_size: many
cdr3_aa: CASSPGRTFSYEQYF
cdr3_nt: TGTGCCAGCAGCCCAGGCCGGACTTTCTCCTACGAGCAGTACTTC

v_call: TRBV19
d_call: .
j_call: TRBJ2-2
clone_size: .
cdr3_aa: CASSIASGTGELFF
cdr3_nt: TGTGCCAGTAGTATAGCCAGTGGAACCGGGGAGCTGTTTTTT

v_call: TRBV7-3
d_call: .
j_call: TRBJ1-1
clone_size: .
cdr3_aa: CASSLLGIMNTEAFF
cdr3_nt: TGTGCCAGCAGCTTACTCGGAATTATGAACACTGAAGCTTTCTTT

v_call: TRBV7-6
d_call: .
j_call: TRBJ2-7
clone_size: .
cdr3_aa: CASSLNGQGLNYYEQYF
cdr3_nt: TGTGCCAGCAGCCTTAACGGGCAGGGCCTAAATTACTACGAGCAGTACTTC

v_call: TRBV20-1
d_call: .
j_call: TRBJ2-7
clone_size: .
cdr3_aa: CSAVSAGATYEQYF
cdr3_nt: TGCAGTGCTGTGTCGGCTGGGGCCACCTACGAGCAGTACTTC

v_call: TRBV20-1
d_call: TRBD2
j_call: TRBJ2-7
clone_size: .
cdr3_aa: CSARDPGTSGIYEQYF
cdr3_nt: TGCAGTGCTAGAGACCCTGGGACTAGCGGGATCTACGAGCAGTACTTC

v_call: TRBV28
d_call: .
j_call: TRBJ2-1
clone_size: .
cdr3_aa: CASRPPPAVYEQFF
cdr3_nt: TGTGCCAGCCGCCCCCCCCCGGCGGTCTATGAGCAGTTCTTC

v_call: TRBV6-2/TRBV6-3
d_call: .
j_call: TRBJ2-5
clone_size: .
cdr3_aa: CASSYPNPETQYF
cdr3_nt: TGTGCCAGCAGTTACCCGAACCCGGAGACCCAGTACTTC

v_call: TRBV4-3
d_call: .
j_call: TRBJ2-1
clone_size: few
cdr3_aa: CASSQGIQGSLYNEQFF
cdr3_nt: TGCGCCAGCAGCCAAGGTATCCAGGGTTCCCTTTACAATGAGCAGTTCTTC

v_call: TRBV13
d_call: .
j_call: TRBJ2-5
clone_size: many
cdr3_aa: CASSSPSTSSETQYF
cdr3_nt: TGTGCCAGCAGCTCACCCTCGACTAGTAGCGAGACCCAGTACTTC

v_call: TRBV9
d_call: TRBD2
j_call: TRBJ2-7
clone_size: many
cdr3_aa: CASSPRTSATYEQYF
cdr3_nt: TGTGCCAGCAGCCCCCGGACTAGCGCGACCTACGAGCAGTACTTC

v_call: TRBV28
d_call: .
j_call: TRBJ1-4
clone_size: few
cdr3_aa: CASSLSLGGSGEKLFF
cdr3_nt: TGTGCCAGCAGTTTATCCCTCGGGGGGTCGGGTGAAAAACTGTTTTTT

v_call: TRBV29-1
d_call: .
j_call: TRBJ2-7
clone_size: .
cdr3_aa: CSVALRGAYEQYF
cdr3_nt: TGCAGCGTGGCCCTCAGGGGCGCCTACGAGCAGTACTTC

v_call: TRBV11-2
d_call: .
j_call: TRBJ1-6
clone_size: once
cdr3_aa: CASSSFSNSPLHF
cdr3_nt: TGTGCCAGCAGCTCTTTCTCCAATTCACCCCTCCACTTT

v_call: TRBV20-1
d_call: .
j_call: TRBJ2-7
clone_size: many
cdr3_aa: CSAIILGMLNSYEQYF
cdr3_nt: TGCAGTGCCATCATACTCGGGATGCTAAACTCCTACGAGCAGTACTTC

v_call: TRBV18
d_call: .
j_call: TRBJ1-3
clone_size: few
cdr3_aa: CASSRQSQSSGNTIYF
cdr3_nt: TGTGCCAGCTCACGACAGTCCCAGAGCTCTGGAAACACCATATATTTT

v_call: TRBV27
d_call: .
j_call: TRBJ2-3
clone_size: many
cdr3_aa: CASSHPLLGTDTQYF
cdr3_nt: TGTGCCAGCAGTCATCCACTGTTGGGCACAGATACGCAGTATTTT

v_call: TRBV12-3/TRBV12-4
d_call: .
j_call: TRBJ2-7
clone_size: many
cdr3_aa: CASSPVAAVYEQYF
cdr3_nt: TGTGCCAGCAGTCCGGTAGCGGCGGTCTACGAGCAGTACTTC

v_call: TRBV11-2
d_call: .
j_call: TRBJ1-1
clone_size: many
cdr3_aa: CASSTLEWHTEAFF
cdr3_nt: TGTGCCAGCAGCACCCTAGAATGGCACACTGAAGCTTTCTTT

v_call: TRBV4-3
d_call: TRBD1
j_call: TRBJ2-7
clone_size: .
cdr3_aa: CASSQDSVGQGAGEQYF
cdr3_nt: TGCGCCAGCAGCCAAGATTCGGTGGGACAGGGGGCAGGCGAGCAGTACTTC

v_call: TRBV19
d_call: TRBD2
j_call: TRBJ2-1
clone_size: few
cdr3_aa: CASSGLAGVTYNEQFF
cdr3_nt: TGTGCCAGTAGTGGGTTAGCGGGAGTTACCTACAATGAGCAGTTCTTC

v_call: TRBV25-1
d_call: .
j_call: TRBJ2-1
clone_size: few
cdr3_aa: CASSVLGTYNEQFF
cdr3_nt: TGTGCCAGCAGTGTTCTGGGTACCTACAATGAGCAGTTCTTC

v_call: TRBV12-3/TRBV12-4
d_call: .
j_call: TRBJ1-2
clone_size: many
cdr3_aa: CASSPRLPGTGYGYTF
cdr3_nt: TGTGCCAGCAGCCCTCGTTTACCCGGGACCGGCTATGGCTACACCTTC

v_call: TRBV30
d_call: TRBD1
j_call: TRBJ2-2
clone_size: many
cdr3_aa: CAWHGGQGITGELFF
cdr3_nt: TGTGCCTGGCACGGCGGACAGGGAATCACCGGGGAGCTGTTTTTT

v_call: TRBV7-2
d_call: .
j_call: TRBJ2-7
clone_size: many
cdr3_aa: CASSLLPGASYEQYF
cdr3_nt: TGTGCCAGCAGCTTACTACCAGGGGCCTCCTACGAGCAGTACTTC

v_call: TRBV4-3
d_call: TRBD2
j_call: TRBJ2-7
clone_size: few
cdr3_aa: CASSQRTSGIFLGLEEQYF
cdr3_nt: TGCGCCAGCAGCCAACGGACTAGCGGGATCTTTTTGGGATTGGAGGAGCAGTACTTC